This entry lists 21 T cell receptor beta chains sequenced from one sample in a study of radiotherapy plus CTLA-4 blockade in lung cancer. Libraries were prepared by immunoSEQ multiplex PCR; TCRdb keeps only in-frame clonotypes and omits some of them. The sample has some 110,000 clones, more than 65% seen once. Sequencing used peripheral blood, obtained from a patient treated with radiotherapy plus ipilimumab. The receptors shown here come from a human donor with non-small cell lung cancer that progressed on radiotherapy plus ipilimumab. Some clones in this sample may be carry-over from other donors' samples.

V is TRBV19 and J is TRBJ1-5; no firm D call. The CDR3 loop spans 14 amino acids. V lost 6 bases and J lost 2, with 11 bases in between. Germline CDR1 is LNHDA and CDR2 is SQIVND (reference sequence). CDR3 sequence reads: CASRKDWGNQPQHF. Written as DNA, the CDR3 is TGTGCCAGTAGGAAGGATTGGGGCAATCAGCCCCAGCATTTT.

The chain uses TRBV27 and TRBJ1-2; D is ambiguous. Germline V gene sequence: CDR1 MNHEY, CDR2 SMNVEV (reference sequence). V shed 2 bases and J shed 4 bases, with 14 bases lying between them. There are 15 residues in the CDR3. The CDR3 region is CASSLGPATIYGYTF. The CDR3 nucleotides read TGTGCCAGCAGTTTAGGCCCAGCTACGATCTATGGCTACACCTTC.

This chain links TRBV7-2 with TRBJ1-5, with a possible D match to TRBD1 (6 bases). The CDR3 loop spans 12 amino acids. The germline gives CDR1 SGHTA, CDR2 FQGNSA. Trimming left V 6 bases short and J 9 bases short, with 12 bases between. In nucleotides, the CDR3 is TGTGCCAGCAGTTACCAACAGGGGCCCCAGCATTTT. It encodes CASSYQQGPQHF.

Only a few counts were recorded for this clone. This chain links TRBV7-6 with TRBJ1-1, with unresolved D. The CDR3 is 13 residues long. Germline CDR1 and CDR2: SGHVS and FNYEAQ. V lost 5 bases and J 5 bases, leaving 12 bases between the germline ends. CDR3 DNA: TGTGCCAGCAGCCCGCAGCGGGGAACTGAAGCTTTCTTT. It encodes CASSPQRGTEAFF.

This chain joins TRBV25-1 and TRBJ2-2; D not certain. CDR3 length: 14 residues. V dropped 2 bases and J dropped 5 bases, with 9 bases sitting between them. Germline lookup yields CDR1 MGHDK and CDR2 SYGVNS. The CDR3 nucleotides read TGTGCCAGCAGTGAACTGATGGTGACCGGGGAGCTGTTTTTT. As protein: CASSELMVTGELFF.

The V and J genes are TRBV9 and TRBJ1-3, with TRBD1 matching over 7 bases. V gave up 3 bases and J gave up 0 bases; unmatched junction bases: 9. This CDR3 has 17 amino acids. CDR1 and CDR2 (germline): SGDLS, YYNGEE. The CDR3 nucleotides read TGTGCCAGCAGCGCCCTACCGGGACAGCCCTCTGGAAACACCATATATTTT. Its translation: CASSALPGQPSGNTIYF. Supplemented by reference TRBV9 and TRBJ1-3, the full variable domain reads DSGVTQTPKHLITATGQRVTLRCSPRSGDLSVYWYQQSLDQGLQFLIQYYNGEERAKGNILERFSAQQFPDLHSELNLSSLELGDSALYFCASSALPGQPSGNTIYFGEGSWLTVV.

The rearrangement uses TRBV18 and TRBJ1-5, with a possible D match to TRBD1 (5 bases). The CDR3 loop spans 15 amino acids. Germline V gives CDR1 KGHSH, CDR2 LQKENI. Trimming shortened V by 6 bases and J by 1 base, and 13 bases separated the two germline ends. The CDR3, as DNA: TGTGCCAGCTCGCTTGGTGGGGGGAGCAATCAGCCCCAGCATTTT. Its protein is CASSLGGGSNQPQHF.

V and J are TRBV7-3 and TRBJ2-2; 7 bases map to TRBD1. Trimming took 5 bases from V and 7 from J; bases not matched to a gene: 10. CDR1 and CDR2 (germline): SGHTA, FQGTGA. The CDR3 is made up of 15 amino acids. DNA of the CDR3: TGTGCCAGCAGCAATGACAGGGCTGGGGGCGGGGAGCTGTTTTTT. It translates to CASSNDRAGGGELFF.

This clone was picked up a small number of times. The rearrangement joins TRBV9 to TRBJ1-1, with 7 positions matching TRBD1. Germline CDR1 is SGDLS and CDR2 is YYNGEE. The J segment lost 1 base and the V segment lost 7 bases, leaving 1 base of the junction unmatched. CDR3 length equals 12 residues. In DNA, the CDR3 is TGTGCCAGCTCAGGGGGGAACACTGAAGCTTTCTTT. It yields the protein CASSGGNTEAFF. The variable domain in full, completed from reference TRBV9 and TRBJ1-1, reads DSGVTQTPKHLITATGQRVTLRCSPRSGDLSVYWYQQSLDQGLQFLIQYYNGEERAKGNILERFSAQQFPDLHSELNLSSLELGDSALYFCASSGGNTEAFFGQGTRLTVV.

This chain joins TRBV19 and TRBJ2-5; D is unresolved. CDR3 length: 13 amino acids. The germline gives CDR1 LNHDA, CDR2 SQIVND (reference sequence). Trimming left V 1 base short and J 5 bases short, with 8 bases between. This CDR3 is CASSIGPWETQYF. The CDR3 region has the DNA TGTGCCAGTAGTATAGGGCCGTGGGAGACCCAGTACTTC.

This chain joins TRBV7-3 and TRBJ1-3; possibly TRBD1 for D (5 bases). Per the germline V gene, CDR1 is SGHTA and CDR2 is FQGTGA. Trimming cost V 5 bases and J 2 bases, with 10 bases left between them. The CDR3 consists of 14 residues. The CDR3 spells CASSPGAPGNTIYF. The CDR3 DNA is TGTGCCAGCAGCCCCGGGGCACCTGGAAACACCATATATTTT.

V usage is TRBV7-6 and J usage is TRBJ2-2, with TRBD1 matching 7 bases. The CDR3 has 17 amino acids. V was pared by 2 bases and J by 2 bases, with 8 bases of the junction left unmatched. The germline V gene encodes CDR1 SGHVS and CDR2 FNYEAQ. This CDR3 reads CASSLRQGQSNTGELFF. The CDR3, as DNA: TGTGCCAGCAGCTTACGGCAGGGACAGTCTAACACCGGGGAGCTGTTTTTT.

This clone is a singleton in its sample. The chain recombines TRBV18 with TRBJ2-5; D is perhaps TRBD1 or TRBD2 (6 bases each). The CDR3 length is 13 residues. The V and J ends lost 6 bases and 1 base respectively, with 9 bases between them. The germline V gene encodes CDR1 KGHSH and CDR2 LQKENI. CDR3 sequence: CASSWGAQETQYF. The CDR3 nucleotides are TGTGCCAGCTCCTGGGGGGCCCAAGAGACCCAGTACTTC.

The chain uses TRBV7-2 and TRBJ2-7; the D call may be TRBD1 or TRBD2 (5 bases each). Looked up from germline, CDR1 is SGHTA and CDR2 is FQGNSA. The CDR3 contains 15 residues. V was clipped by 2 bases and J by 0 bases, with 11 bases between them. The CDR3 is CASSLRGPPSYEQYF. For the CDR3, the DNA is TGTGCCAGCAGCTTACGGGGCCCACCCTCCTACGAGCAGTACTTC.

V is TRBV4-2 and J is TRBJ2-2, with TRBD1 matching over 8 bases. Germline V gene sequence: CDR1 LGHNA, CDR2 YNFKEQ. V dropped 3 bases and J dropped 0; count of bases not matched to a gene: 9. The CDR3 sequence is 18 residues long. The CDR3 protein is CASSQIRGRGANTGELFF. The CDR3 nucleotides read TGTGCCAGCAGCCAGATCAGGGGGCGAGGAGCGAACACCGGGGAGCTGTTTTTT.

The genes are TRBV4-3 and TRBJ1-1; the D gene is possibly TRBD1 (6 bases). This CDR3 comprises 13 residues. Germline CDR1 reads LGHNA; CDR2 reads YSLEER. V lost 0 bases to trimming and J lost 11 bases, with 13 bases between them. CDR3 in DNA: TGCGCCAGCAGCCAAGATCTGCGGGACAAGGCTTTCTTT. This codes for CASSQDLRDKAFF.

The CDR3 DNA is TGTGCTAGTGGTTTAGCGGGACACCGAGAGGAGCAGTACTTC. Translating gives CASGLAGHREEQYF. V is TRBV12-5 and J is TRBJ2-7, with D possibly being TRBD2 (7 bases). The CDR3 has 14 residues. Germline V gives CDR1 LGHNT, CDR2 FRNRAP. V lost 3 bases and J 7 bases, leaving 16 bases between the germline ends.

V and J are TRBV15 and TRBJ1-5; no clear D gene. CDR3 length: 13 residues. Trimming cost V 0 bases and J 7 bases, with 7 bases left between them. Per the germline V gene, CDR1 is LNHNV and CDR2 is YYDKDF (reference sequence). CDR3 DNA: TGTGCCACCAGCAGAGATTTTGGCCAGCCCCAGCATTTT. Protein: CATSRDFGQPQHF.

The chain uses TRBV4-3 and TRBJ1-3, with a weak D call TRBD1 (5 bases). With 4 bases removed from V and 2 bases from J, the gap between germline ends came to 30 bases. The CDR3 has 21 amino acids. The germline V gene encodes CDR1 LGHNA and CDR2 YSLEER. As DNA, the CDR3 is TGCGCCAGCAGCCCTGTATTATTCAGGGCGGGCTTGAGGGGAACTGGAAACACCATATATTTT. Translating gives CASSPVLFRAGLRGTGNTIYF.

The V and J genes are TRBV29-1 and TRBJ1-2; 9 positions agree with TRBD1. Germline trimming cut 3 bases from V and 4 bases from J; bases unmatched to any gene: 9. Looked up from germline, CDR1 is SQVTM and CDR2 is ANQGSEA. This CDR3 comprises 15 residues. The CDR3 loop is CSVETSGTGTYGYTF. For the CDR3, the DNA is TGCAGCGTTGAGACCTCCGGGACAGGGACCTATGGCTACACCTTC.

The chain uses TRBV7-2 and TRBJ2-3, with 8 bases aligning to TRBD1. Germline values: CDR1 SGHTA, CDR2 FQGNSA. The CDR3 is 13 amino acids. With V trimmed by 8 bases and J by 14 bases, 15 bases remained unmatched. DNA of the CDR3: TGTGCCAGCGGAAACCAGGGGGCCGTTTCCCCGTATTTT. Encoded protein: CASGNQGAVSPYF.